The 18 T cell receptor beta chains below all came from one sample that was sequenced in a study of cytomegalovirus exposure and HLA in healthy donors. Primers for the PCR totalled 60 Vbeta and 13 Jbeta. TCRdb's copy holds only in-frame clones and misses some; the assay was immunoSEQ multiplex PCR. The sample includes roughly 150,000 clones, around 75% seen only once; the top ten take around 2%. The sequenced sample was PBMCs. These receptors all come from a woman aged 40 to 55 in good health and CMV-seronegative.

This clone was seen just once. This chain joins TRBV19 and TRBJ2-1, with D perhaps TRBD1 (6 bases). This CDR3 has 15 amino acids. Trimming stripped 5 bases from V and 0 bases from J, with 11 bases between. CDR1 is LNHDA, CDR2 SQIVND, per germline (reference sequence). CDR3 DNA: TGTGCCAGTAGTCTCCAGGGGAGCTCCTACAATGAGCAGTTCTTC. Protein sequence: CASSLQGSSYNEQFF.

This clone has only one observation. This chain links TRBV19 with TRBJ1-2; 9 bases are a match to TRBD1. The V gene's germline CDR1 is LNHDA and CDR2 SQIVND (reference sequence). The junction had 6 bases not matched to a gene; V was cut back by 3 bases and J by 7 bases. The CDR3 totals 14 residues. The CDR3 is CASSITGGAGGYTF. CDR3 DNA sequence: TGTGCCAGTAGTATTACAGGGGGCGCGGGTGGCTACACCTTC.

V gene TRBV18 combines with J gene TRBJ2-7; TRBD1 agrees at 7 bases. Germline values: CDR1 KGHSH, CDR2 LQKENI. The CDR3 has 17 residues. J lost 4 bases, V lost 6 bases, and 18 bases had no gene match. The CDR3 here is CASSPRSPTGEGYEQYF. For the CDR3, the DNA is TGTGCCAGCTCCCCTCGGAGCCCCACAGGGGAAGGATACGAGCAGTACTTC.

This clone occurred a few times. The CDR3: CASSPQGQGSYGYTF. The CDR3 nucleotides are TGCGCCAGCAGCCCCCAGGGACAGGGGAGCTATGGCTACACCTTC. The gene calls are TRBV5-1 and TRBJ1-2; 10 bases match TRBD1. The CDR3 sequence is 15 residues long. From germline, CDR1 is SGHRS and CDR2 YFSETQ. V gave up 4 bases and J gave up 4 bases; unmatched junction bases: 7.

The rearrangement joins TRBV5-1 to TRBJ2-2; D uncertain. Germline loops: CDR1 SGHRS, CDR2 YFSETQ. V was pared by 2 bases and J by 2 bases, with 10 bases between. This CDR3 spans 15 amino acids. CDR3: CASSFRLVNTGELFF. The DNA for the CDR3 is TGCGCCAGCAGCTTTCGGCTAGTAAACACCGGGGAGCTGTTTTTT.

The chain employs TRBV5-8 and TRBJ1-1; D not resolved. In germline, CDR1 is SGHTS, CDR2 YDEGEE. CDR3 size: 14 residues. Deletions cut 6 bases from V and 5 bases from J, with 17 bases between. In DNA form, the CDR3 reads TGTGCCAGCAACCGGAGGCAGGTGGTGACTGAAGCTTTCTTT. It encodes CASNRRQVVTEAFF.

As regards this clone: One end of the junction is discordant with germline, which a read error may explain. Other DNA sequences in this sample translate to the same CDR3. The chain has TRBV4-1 and TRBJ2-2; 8 bases match TRBD2. CDR1 MGHRA and CDR2 YSYEKL come from the germline V gene. This CDR3 is 15 amino acids long. The CDR3 sequence: CASSPHTGTSGELFF. The CDR3 DNA sequence: TGTGCCAGCAGCCCTCATACCGGGACTAGCGGGGAGCTGTTTTTT.

Remarks on this clone: The junction shows a germline mismatch at one end, possibly a read error. V is TRBV7-9 and J is TRBJ1-3; TRBD1 agrees at 10 bases. The CDR3 runs 16 residues. Germline values: CDR1 SEHNR, CDR2 FQNEAQ (reference sequence). CDR3 bases: TGTTCCAGCAGCTTAAGACAGGGGGCGACGGGAAACACCATATATTTT. Translated: CSSSLRQGATGNTIYF.

The sample holds a few counts of this clone. This rearrangement joins TRBV30 to TRBJ1-1, with 9 nucleotides matching TRBD1. The CDR3 runs 15 residues. V was clipped by 3 bases and J by 4 bases; unmatched bases: 9. The germline gives CDR1 GTSNPN, CDR2 SVGIG (reference sequence). The CDR3 is CAWRLTDRGGTEAFF. CDR3 nucleotide sequence: TGTGCCTGGAGGCTTACTGACAGGGGGGGCACTGAAGCTTTCTTT.

The genes are TRBV27 and TRBJ2-3, with unresolved D. CDR3 length: 11 residues. Germline loops: CDR1 MNHEY, CDR2 SMNVEV (reference sequence). The germline V and J ends were trimmed by 3 bases and 7 bases, with 5 bases remaining between them. CDR3 bases: TGTGCCAGCAGTTTTGGCTATACGCAGTATTTT. Its translation is CASSFGYTQYF.

This chain connects TRBV29-1 to TRBJ2-7; tentatively, D is TRBD1 (5 bases). Germline CDR1 and CDR2: SQVTM and ANQGSEA. Trimming pared 6 bases from V and 7 bases from J, leaving 19 bases between. CDR3 length: 13 residues. The CDR3 sequence: CSVRIGVLGEQYF. CDR3 DNA: TGCAGCGTCCGTATAGGGGTATTGGGGGAGCAGTACTTC.

This rearrangement joins TRBV29-1 to TRBJ1-2, with D perhaps matching TRBD1 (5 bases). This CDR3 has 11 amino acids. Germline CDR1 SQVTM, CDR2 ANQGSEA. The V and J ends lost 4 bases and 5 bases respectively, with 8 bases between them. The CDR3 protein is CSVGSGYGYTF. DNA of the CDR3: TGCAGCGTTGGATCAGGGTATGGCTACACCTTC.

The V and J genes are TRBV28 and TRBJ2-5; TRBD2 agrees at 8 bases. This CDR3 region has 14 residues. The J segment lost 5 bases and the V segment lost 3 bases, leaving 5 bases of the junction unmatched. CDR1 is MDHEN and CDR2 is SYDVKM in the germline V gene. The DNA for the CDR3 is TGTGCCAGCAGTTTCCCTAGCGGGTGGGAGACCCAGTACTTC. It codes for CASSFPSGWETQYF. The variable domain in full, with the rest retrieved from reference TRBV28 and TRBJ2-5, is DVKVTQSSRYLVKRTGEKVFLECVQDMDHENMFWYRQDPGLGLRLIYFSYDVKMKEKGDIPEGYSVSREKKERFSLILESASTNQTSMYLCASSFPSGWETQYFGPGTRLLVL.

V usage is TRBV5-1 and J usage is TRBJ2-1, with 8 bases lining up with TRBD1. Trimming took 3 bases from V and 4 from J; bases not matched to a gene: 6. CDR1 SGHRS and CDR2 YFSETQ come from the germline V gene. This CDR3 has 15 residues. As DNA, the CDR3 is TGCGCCAGCAGCTCCCACAGGGGGACTTACAATGAGCAGTTCTTC. Its translation: CASSSHRGTYNEQFF.

The chain links TRBV5-1 to TRBJ1-2; a weak D match, TRBD1 (6 bases). This CDR3 has 15 amino acids. V gave up 4 bases and J gave up 2 bases, with 15 bases separating them. Germline CDR1 reads SGHRS; CDR2 reads YFSETQ. The CDR3 here is CASSQYFGTNYGYTF. DNA for the CDR3: TGCGCCAGCAGCCAATACTTCGGGACAAACTATGGCTACACCTTC.

Remarks on this clone: Other DNA sequences in this sample translate to the same CDR3. The gene calls are TRBV30 and TRBJ1-5; TRBD1 might be the D (6 bases). From germline, CDR1 is GTSNPN and CDR2 SVGIG (reference sequence). This CDR3 has 13 residues. V lost 2 bases and J 3 bases, leaving 8 bases between the germline ends. CDR3 amino acids: CAWSRDTNQPQHF. CDR3 sequence (DNA): TGTGCCTGGAGTAGGGACACCAATCAGCCCCAGCATTTT.

The chain recombines TRBV11-2 with TRBJ2-7; a weak D match, TRBD1 (6 bases). The V end lost 1 base, the J end lost 2 bases, and 9 bases lay between the germline ends. Germline CDR1 and CDR2: SGHAT and FQNNGV. The CDR3 is 14 amino acids. CDR3 DNA: TGTGCCAGCAGCTTAGGCTCAGGGGCCTACGAGCAGTACTTC. It encodes CASSLGSGAYEQYF.

This chain links TRBV27 with TRBJ2-3; D may be TRBD2 (6 bases). CDR3 length: 15 residues. Trimming left V 8 bases short and J 1 base short, with 16 bases between. Germline V lookup: CDR1 MNHEY, CDR2 SMNVEV (reference sequence). The CDR3 DNA sequence: TGTGCCAGCCTCATGCGGGGCCCCGGCACAGATACGCAGTATTTT. Amino acids: CASLMRGPGTDTQYF.